This T cell receptor (beta chain) is from a study of T cells in Graves' hyperthyroidism and ophthalmopathy. Overall study: Blood was drawn when the patient was first diagnosed and still untreated.

Each person with ophthalmopathy scored at least 3 on the Clinical Activity Score, reached NOSPECS grade 4 or higher, and had been ill under 3 months. Fresh peripheral blood, roughly 9.8 ml of it, supplied the PBMCs. Points from the study as a whole: Peripheral blood also featured most of the thyroid clonotypes expanded above 0.001.

Researchers amplified the TCR beta CDR3 regions from RNA transcripts. The HTBI primer set drove a first-round RT-PCR of the TCR CDR3. TCRdb re-called the multiplex PCR reads with MiXCR, one entry per CDR3 protein. This sample has 600,000 to 650,000 distinct CDR3 sequences; roughly 20% occur once, and the top ten carry roughly a third. This clonotype was counted between two and nine times. The target antigen is unknown. V was pared by 3 bases and J by 2 bases, with 8 bases of the junction left unmatched. Per the germline V gene, CDR1 is MDHEN and CDR2 is SYDVKM. The CDR3 is made up of 16 amino acids. What was sequenced was blood. The chain has TRBV28 and TRBJ2-7; 9 bases map to TRBD2. This receptor was obtained from a man aged 30 to 45 with Graves' ophthalmopathy. CDR3 DNA sequence: TGTGCCAGCAGTTTTCTCCGGCGGGGGGGCCCCTACGAGCAGTACTTC. Translating it yields CASSFLRRGGPYEQYF. The variable domain in full, with the rest retrieved from reference TRBV28 and TRBJ2-7, is DVKVTQSSRYLVKRTGEKVFLECVQDMDHENMFWYRQDPGLGLRLIYFSYDVKMKEKGDIPEGYSVSREKKERFSLILESASTNQTSMYLCASSFLRRGGPYEQYFGPGTRLTVT.